What follows are 8 T cell receptor beta chains derived from one specimen sequenced in a study of CXCR3-negative and CXCR3-positive naive CD8 T cells (dated by TCRdb to about 2019). Overall study results and their limits: TRB CDR3s from CXCR3-positive naive cells showed higher hydrophobicity (lower Kidera factor 4), lower energy, and higher strength and volume indices than CXCR3-negative naive cells.

Their cognate antigens are unknown. Sequencing was performed on a NextSeq 550. The Human TCR Profiling Kit (MiLaboratory) was used to prepare UMI-labeled 5' RACE TRB cDNA libraries. Through TCRdb reprocessing, the reads give one entry per CDR3 protein sequence; DNA is omitted. The sample's records list roughly 130,000 distinct CDR3 sequences. The ten largest clonotypes hold about 0.62% of the sample. Material for sequencing was naive CXCR3+ CD8+ T cells from blood. The cell subset or site label on this specimen signifies: CD45RO-CCR7+CD27+CD95- naive CD8+ T cells expressing CXCR3 (TNR3+). The origin of the receptors is a human donor in good health. Some clones in this sample may be carry-over from other donors' samples.

The chain couples TRBV4-3 to TRBJ2-5; TCRdb outputs TRBD1, but without DNA this stays unchecked. CDR1 LGHNA and CDR2 YSLEER come from the germline V gene. The CDR3 contains 15 residues. This chain's CDR3 is CASSQGTGVGETQYF.

The gene calls are TRBV6-9 and TRBJ2-1; without DNA, the TCRdb call of TRBD2 cannot be checked. This CDR3 contains 16 residues. CDR1 and CDR2 (germline): MNHGY, SVAAGI. The CDR3 reads CASSYHRTSGNNEQFF.

The chain employs TRBV24-1 and TRBJ2-1. The CDR3 has 11 amino acids. The V gene's germline CDR1 is KGHDR and CDR2 SFDVKD. The CDR3 region is CATSVGNEQFF.

The rearrangement joins TRBV19 to TRBJ2-3; TCRdb returns TRBD2, unconfirmable since there is no DNA. The CDR3 length is 16 residues. CDR1 and CDR2 from the germline V gene are LNHDA and SQIVND (reference sequence). The CDR3 loop is CASSISPASEADTQYF.

The chain couples TRBV5-8 to TRBJ1-1; TCRdb lists TRBD1, though no DNA is available to test this call. Germline loops: CDR1 SGHTS, CDR2 YDEGEE. The CDR3 extends over 16 amino acids. The chain's CDR3 is CASSLGQALLNTEAFF.

This chain's CDR3 is CSLKFGENNEQFF. The chain employs TRBV20-1 and TRBJ2-1. This CDR3 is built from 13 residues. Germline V gene sequence: CDR1 DFQATT, CDR2 SNEGSKA (reference sequence).

V gene TRBV29-1 combines with J gene TRBJ1-2; TCRdb reports TRBD1, a call that lacks DNA to check it against. Germline V gene sequence: CDR1 SQVTM, CDR2 ANQGSEA. The CDR3 loop spans 13 amino acids. The CDR3 reads CSVVFPLNYGYTF.

The rearrangement uses TRBV5-1 and TRBJ2-7; with no DNA, the TCRdb D assignment of TRBD1 cannot be verified. CDR3 length: 15 residues. Germline lookup yields CDR1 SGHRS and CDR2 YFSETQ. CDR3 protein: CASSYAQGVAYEQYF.